This is a list of T cell receptor beta chains from one sample in a study of cytotoxic CD8 clonotypes in ibrutinib-treated CLL. The data were produced by immunoSEQ multiplex PCR, yet TCRdb's version contains in-frame clones alone and is incomplete. The sample consists of 76,000 or so clones, over 80% of them appearing once. The specimen comprised PBMCs, sampled after 24 months of ibrutinib treatment. The receptors shown here come from a human donor with chronic lymphocytic leukemia. Each CDR3 is given with its conserved first and last residue. Fields, in order: V gene, D gene, clone size, J gene, CDR3 protein, CDR3 DNA. The D gene is left open where the match is weak. Not all rows give a size; the values are once, few, many and, for expanded clones, a class.

TRBV2	TRBD2	once	TRBJ2-3	CASRRTSGSTDTQYF	TGTGCCAGCAGGCGGACTAGCGGGAGCACAGATACGCAGTATTTT
TRBV27	TRBD2	-	TRBJ2-5	CASSLRRSGRIGQETQYF	TGTGCCAGCAGTTTACGTCGTAGCGGGAGGATCGGGCAAGAGACCCAGTACTTC
TRBV6-1	-	-	TRBJ2-3	CASRSWKDTQYF	TGTGCCAGCAGGAGTTGGAAAGATACGCAGTATTTT
TRBV4-3	TRBD1	-	TRBJ2-7	CASSPGNRDRDHEQYF	TGCGCCAGCAGCCCAGGAAACCGGGACAGGGACCACGAGCAGTACTTC
TRBV5-1	-	-	TRBJ2-5	CASSLPGTPGKTQYF	TGCGCCAGCAGCTTACCCGGGACCCCCGGAAAGACCCAGTACTTC
TRBV10-3	-	-	TRBJ1-4	CAISANRDNEKLFF	TGTGCCATCAGTGCCAACAGGGATAATGAAAAACTGTTTTTT
TRBV4-1	-	once	TRBJ2-5	CASSQQYQETQYF	TGCGCCAGCAGCCAACAGTACCAAGAGACCCAGTACTTC
TRBV5-5	-	-	TRBJ1-3	CASSPSPLRSGNTIYF	TGTGCCAGCAGCCCCTCTCCGCTGCGATCTGGAAACACCATATATTTT
TRBV5-1	-	-	TRBJ2-3	CASSLTDTQYF	TGCGCCAGCAGCTTGACAGATACGCAGTATTTT
TRBV6-1	TRBD1	-	TRBJ1-2	CASTPTGGVGYTF	TGTGCCAGCACCCCGACAGGGGGGGTCGGCTACACCTTC
TRBV7-6	TRBD2	-	TRBJ2-1	CASSLGGRGEQFF	TGTGCCAGCAGCTTAGGCGGGAGGGGTGAGCAGTTCTTC
TRBV5-1	-	-	TRBJ2-3	CASSFFPTDTQYF	TGCGCCAGCAGCTTCTTTCCCACAGATACGCAGTATTTT
TRBV21-1	-	few	TRBJ2-5	CASSKATTQETQYF	TGTGCCAGCAGCAAGGCTACTACTCAAGAGACCCAGTACTTC
TRBV28	-	few	TRBJ1-1	CASSSPGVTEAFF	TGTGCCAGCAGTTCCCCGGGGGTTACCGAAGCTTTCTTT
TRBV27	TRBD1	-	TRBJ1-1	CASTGQEDTEAFF	TGTGCCAGCACCGGACAGGAAGACACTGAAGCTTTCTTT
TRBV6-6	TRBD1	-	TRBJ2-7	CASGQGKQYF	TGTGCCAGCGGACAGGGCAAGCAGTACTTC
TRBV29-1	-	-	TRBJ2-1	CSVEAGVIEQFF	TGCAGCGTTGAAGCGGGAGTTATTGAGCAGTTCTTC
TRBV19	TRBD2	-	TRBJ2-7	CASSRLAGGPGLSYEQYF	TGTGCCAGTAGTCGTCTAGCGGGAGGGCCGGGGCTCTCCTACGAGCAGTACTTC
TRBV2	-	-	TRBJ2-1	CASTVSGRVSGADNEQFF	TGTGCCAGCACCGTCTCAGGGCGGGTCTCGGGAGCTGACAATGAGCAGTTCTTC
TRBV27	TRBD1	-	TRBJ2-5	CASSFSDRVETQYF	TGTGCCAGCAGTTTCTCAGACAGGGTAGAGACCCAGTACTTC
TRBV28	-	-	TRBJ2-7	CASSISYEQYF	TGTGCCAGCAGTATATCCTACGAGCAGTACTTC